This TCR beta chain was documented in a study of CXCR3-negative and CXCR3-positive naive CD8 T cells. Study results and caveats: Greater hydrophobicity was found in TRB CDR3s of CXCR3-positive naive cells than of CXCR3-negative naive cells. TRBV-TRBJ usage was alike in naive CXCR3-negative and CXCR3-positive cells but differed in memory cells.

Turning to this clonotype: As yet, its antigen is unknown.

Per germline, CDR1 MNHEY and CDR2 SMNVEV (reference sequence). The CDR3 spans 17 residues. Each TRB cDNA library was prepared by 5' RACE (with UMI labels). Following a re-call of the 5' RACE reads, TCRdb has one entry per CDR3 protein and lacks DNA. The repertoire shows some 60,000 distinct CDR3 sequences; the top ten hold 0.53%. The chain employs TRBV27 and TRBJ2-3; TCRdb selects TRBD2, and the lack of DNA leaves this call unchecked. Specimen: naive CXCR3+ CD8+ T cells from blood. Subset defined: CD45RO-CCR7+CD27+CD95- naive CD8+ T cells expressing CXCR3 (TNR3+). The origin of this receptor is a human donor in good health. Some clones in this sample may be carry-over from other donors' samples. Here the CDR3 reads CASSLSGGRVVTDTQYF.